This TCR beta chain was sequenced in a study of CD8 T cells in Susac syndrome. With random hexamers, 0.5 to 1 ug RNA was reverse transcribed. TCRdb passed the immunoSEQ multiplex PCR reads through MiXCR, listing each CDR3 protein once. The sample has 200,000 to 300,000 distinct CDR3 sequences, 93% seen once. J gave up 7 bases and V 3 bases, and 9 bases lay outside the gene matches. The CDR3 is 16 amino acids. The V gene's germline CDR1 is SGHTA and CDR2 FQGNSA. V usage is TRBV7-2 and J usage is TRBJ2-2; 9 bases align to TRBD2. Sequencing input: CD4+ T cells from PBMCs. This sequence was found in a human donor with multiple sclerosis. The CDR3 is CASSLGGLAGFGELFF. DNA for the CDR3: TGTGCCAGCAGCTTGGGAGGGCTAGCGGGGTTCGGGGAGCTGTTTTTT.